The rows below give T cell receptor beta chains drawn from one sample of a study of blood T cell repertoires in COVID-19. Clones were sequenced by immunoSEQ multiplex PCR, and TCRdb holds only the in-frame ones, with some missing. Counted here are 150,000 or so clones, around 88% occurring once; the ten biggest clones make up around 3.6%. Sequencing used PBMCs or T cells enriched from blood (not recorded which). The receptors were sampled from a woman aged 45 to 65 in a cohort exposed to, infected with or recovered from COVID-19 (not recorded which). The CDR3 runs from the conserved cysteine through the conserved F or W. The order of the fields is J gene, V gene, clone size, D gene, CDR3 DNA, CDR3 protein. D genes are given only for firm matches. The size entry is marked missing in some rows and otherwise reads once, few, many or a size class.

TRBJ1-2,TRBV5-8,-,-,TGTGCCAGCAGCTTGGGAGGCGGCATCACGGGCTACACCTTC,CASSLGGGITGYTF
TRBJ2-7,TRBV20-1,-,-,TGCAGTGCTACACCTACCTACGAGCAGTACTTC,CSATPTYEQYF
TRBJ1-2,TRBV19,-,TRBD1,TGTGCCAGTACCCTTGGACAGGGCAATAACTATGGCTACACCTTC,CASTLGQGNNYGYTF
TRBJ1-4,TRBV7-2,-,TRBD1,TGTGCCAGCAGCTTCAGGGGGCGGGATGAAAAACTGTTTTTT,CASSFRGRDEKLFF
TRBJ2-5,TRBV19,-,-,TGTGCCAGTAGTAAACAGGGCTACCAAGAGACCCAGTACTTC,CASSKQGYQETQYF
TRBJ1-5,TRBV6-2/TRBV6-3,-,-,TGTGCCAGCAGTTACACAGGACAGATGAATCAGCCCCAGCATTTT,CASSYTGQMNQPQHF
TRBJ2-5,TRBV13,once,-,TGTGCCAGCAGCTCGACATCCGAGTGGCCGGCGACCCAGTACTTC,CASSSTSEWPATQYF
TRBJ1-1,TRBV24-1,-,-,TGTGCCACCAGTGATTCTCAACAGGGATTTTCGGGCACTGAAGCTTTCTTT,CATSDSQQGFSGTEAFF
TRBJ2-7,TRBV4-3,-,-,TGCGCCAGCAGCACACCTGAGCAGTACTTC,CASSTPEQYF
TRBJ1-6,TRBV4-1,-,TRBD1,TGCGCCAGCAGCCAAGTGTATTCCTTGACAGGGGCTTCACCCCTCCACTTT,CASSQVYSLTGASPLHF
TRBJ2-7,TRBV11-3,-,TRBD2,TGTGCCAGCAGCCCCGGACTAGCGGGACGCTACGAGCAGTACTTC,CASSPGLAGRYEQYF
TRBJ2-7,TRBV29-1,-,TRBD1,TGCAGCGTTGGAGACAGGGGTGTTTCCTACGAGCAGTACTTC,CSVGDRGVSYEQYF
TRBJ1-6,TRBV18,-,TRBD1,TGTGCCAGCTCACGGGACAGGGGGAATTCACCCCTCCACTTT,CASSRDRGNSPLHF
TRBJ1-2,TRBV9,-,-,TGTGCCAGCAGCCAAGAGTTTAACCCCTATGGCTACACCTTC,CASSQEFNPYGYTF
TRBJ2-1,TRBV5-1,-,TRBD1,TGCGCCAGCAGCGGGACAGGCGAGTCTTCCTACAATGAGCAGTTCTTC,CASSGTGESSYNEQFF
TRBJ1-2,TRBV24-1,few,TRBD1,TGTGCCACCAGTGAGGAAGGGGGCGCGGCCTATGGCTACACCTTC,CATSEEGGAAYGYTF
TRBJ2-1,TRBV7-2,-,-,TGTGCCAGCAGCCTACTCTTAACTAGTGAGCAGTTCTTC,CASSLLLTSEQFF
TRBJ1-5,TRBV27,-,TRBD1,TGTGCCAGCAGTTCAGGACAGGGGGTTTATACCCAGCCCCAGCATTTT,CASSSGQGVYTQPQHF
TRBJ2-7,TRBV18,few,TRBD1,TGTGCCAGCTCCCCTGGGACAGGCCTCTCCTACGAGCAGTACTTC,CASSPGTGLSYEQYF
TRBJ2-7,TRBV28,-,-,TGTGCCAGCAGTCCCCGGGACTGGGACCTCTCCTACGAGCAGTACTTC,CASSPRDWDLSYEQYF
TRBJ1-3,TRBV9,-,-,TGTGCCAGCAGCGTAGGAGCGGGGATCGGAAACACCATATATTTT,CASSVGAGIGNTIYF
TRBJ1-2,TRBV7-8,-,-,TGTGCCAGCAGCTTAGTCTTGGGCCGTGGCTACACCTTC,CASSLVLGRGYTF
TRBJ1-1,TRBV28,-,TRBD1,TGTGCCAGCAGTTTAGGGACAGGGCGACACACTGAAGCTTTCTTT,CASSLGTGRHTEAFF